Included here is one TCR beta chain sequence, with context. Its target is not known. This specimen belongs to a study of cytomegalovirus exposure and HLA in healthy donors. A multiplex PCR was run with 60 Vbeta primers and 13 Jbeta primers. Assay used: immunoSEQ multiplex PCR; TCRdb lists only in-frame clones, some missing. The sample lists about 200,000 clones, around 80% occurring once. General study findings and limits: A highly shared variant cluster was judged a likely technical artifact.

CDR3 length: 15 residues. Trimming at V came to 5 bases and at J to 4 bases, leaving 6 bases not matched to a gene. From germline, CDR1 is MNHEY and CDR2 SMNVEV (reference sequence). The source material was PBMCs. The sequence derives from a man in his forties or fifties in good health and CMV-seronegative. The chain employs TRBV27 and TRBJ2-1, with TRBD1 identical over 9 bases. CDR3 amino acids: CASSGQGRGYNEQFF. Here the CDR3 DNA reads TGTGCCAGCAGTGGACAGGGGAGGGGATACAATGAGCAGTTCTTC.